This T cell receptor (beta chain) was sequenced in a study of identical twins. The study's findings and limits: The study found that models underestimated out-of-frame TCR alpha sharing in monozygotic twins. Among out-of-frame alpha sequences shared by twins, low generation probability occurred in excess.

Germline V gene data show CDR1 as KGHSH and CDR2 as LQKENI. The V end was cut by 3 bases, the J end by 6 bases, with 15 bases between. The CDR3 is made up of 14 amino acids. A universal primer site was added by template switching, and unique molecular identifiers were carried by the cDNA. From the 5' RACE reads, TCRdb called clonotypes with MiXCR, one entry per CDR3 protein. This sample has around 680,000 distinct CDR3 sequences, with more than 6.5% found just once. Points on this clonotype: The target antigen is unknown.

These data were also filed under a second study, of yellow fever vaccine responses in identical twins.

This receptor was taken from a young woman in good health. Sequencing input: PBMCs. The V gene is TRBV18, the J gene TRBJ2-7; the D is unclear. CDR3 DNA: TGTGCCAGCTCACCTGAGACCCCGACTCTCGAGCAGTACTTC. Its translation is CASSPETPTLEQYF.